A single sample gave rise to the 8 T cell receptor beta chains below, sequenced in a study of T cells in Graves' hyperthyroidism and ophthalmopathy. Amplification yielded TCR beta CDR3 regions, with RNA transcripts as the source. First-round RT-PCR with HTBI primers amplified the TCR CDR3 region. TCRdb independently ran MiXCR on the multiplex PCR reads; one entry per CDR3 protein. The table includes some 560,000 distinct CDR3 sequences, 14% detected once. Sequencing was carried out using blood. These TCRs come from a middle-aged woman with Graves' hyperthyroidism.

This clonotype was seen many times. The chain has TRBV5-6 and TRBJ2-5, with TRBD2 as a possible D gene (6 bases). Germline CDR1 reads SGHDT; CDR2 reads YYEEEE. Trimming removed 4 bases from V and 4 bases from J, with 14 bases in between. The CDR3 sequence is 14 residues long. CDR3: CASSTGLRGETQYF. In DNA, the CDR3 is TGTGCCAGCAGCACGGGACTCCGGGGAGAGACCCAGTACTTC.

In its sample, this clonotype was seen a few times. This chain joins TRBV28 and TRBJ2-2; weak D call: TRBD2 (5 bases). Germline assignment: CDR1 MDHEN and CDR2 SYDVKM. Deletions cut 3 bases from V and 6 bases from J, with 14 bases between. The CDR3 consists of 15 residues. CDR3 DNA: TGTGCCAGCAGTTTGATCGGGGAAGGTCCCGGGGAGCTGTTTTTT. Its protein product is CASSLIGEGPGELFF.

This clonotype showed up many times. J is TRBJ1-1 and V is TRBV3-1; 11 bases match TRBD1. Germline V lookup: CDR1 LGHDT, CDR2 YNNKEL (reference sequence). The CDR3 has 18 residues. After removal of 3 bases from V and 7 bases from J, the junction contained 16 bases not matched to a gene. The DNA for the CDR3 is TGTGCCAGCAGCCAGGACGCCGCAACCGGGACAGGGGGAATTGAAGCTTTCTTT. Translating gives CASSQDAATGTGGIEAFF.

This clonotype was detected many times. V and J are TRBV2 and TRBJ2-7; D uncertain. The CDR3 has 14 residues. The germline V gene encodes CDR1 SNHLY and CDR2 FYNNEI. The ends were cut back, 7 bases at V and 2 bases at J, with 15 bases in the middle. CDR3 nucleotide sequence: TGTGCCAGCACCCTGGACGGACCACCCTACGAGCAGTACTTC. Protein product: CASTLDGPPYEQYF. Based on the CDR3 plus reference TRBV2 and TRBJ2-7, the full variable domain is EPEVTQTPSHQVTQMGQEVILRCVPISNHLYFYWYRQILGQKVEFLVSFYNNEISEKSEIFDDQFSVERPDGSNFTLKIRSTKLEDSAMYFCASTLDGPPYEQYFGPGTRLTVT.

This clonotype was observed a handful of times. This chain joins TRBV7-9 and TRBJ1-4, with TRBD1 matching 10 bases. CDR1 and CDR2 from the germline V gene are SEHNR and FQNEAQ (reference sequence). The V and J ends lost 5 bases and 8 bases, in that order; junction bases with no gene match: 5. The CDR3 covers 14 residues. In DNA, the CDR3 is TGTGCCAGCAGCGGCGGGACAGGGGAAGAAAAACTGTTTTTT. Translated, it gives CASSGGTGEEKLFF. Using reference TRBV7-9 and TRBJ1-4 for the parts outside the CDR3, the full variable domain is DTGVSQNPRHKITKRGQNVTFRCDPISEHNRLYWYRQTLGQGPEFLTYFQNEAQLEKSRLLSDRFSAERPKGSFSTLEIQRTEQGDSAMYLCASSGGTGEEKLFFGSGTQLSVL.

The gene calls are TRBV11-2 and TRBJ2-7; 11 bases are shared with TRBD2. The CDR3 has 16 amino acids. V was pared by 6 bases and J by 0 bases, with 7 bases of the junction left unmatched. The germline V gene encodes CDR1 SGHAT and CDR2 FQNNGV. The CDR3 region is CASRSTGTSGSYEQYF. CDR3 DNA: TGTGCCAGCAGGAGCACCGGGACTAGCGGCTCCTACGAGCAGTACTTC.

This clonotype was counted ten times or more. The chain uses TRBV28 and TRBJ2-7; D unclear. The CDR3 totals 13 residues. Trimming stripped 5 bases from V and 3 bases from J, with 11 bases between. Per germline, CDR1 MDHEN and CDR2 SYDVKM. DNA for the CDR3: TGTGCCAGCAGTCCATCGGAGCACTACGAGCAGTACTTC. This encodes CASSPSEHYEQYF.

This chain joins TRBV3-1 and TRBJ2-5, with 12 positions matching TRBD2. The V gene end was trimmed by 0 bases and the J gene end by 5 bases; junction bases not matched to a gene: 4. This CDR3 has 16 residues. Germline-derived CDR1 and CDR2 are LGHDT and YNNKEL (reference sequence). Written as DNA, the CDR3 is TGTGCCAGCAGCCAAGATTTGGGGACTAGCGGGGAGACCCAGTACTTC. It specifies CASSQDLGTSGETQYF.